This T cell receptor beta chain stems from a study of cytomegalovirus exposure and HLA in healthy donors. Study overall: Within an early data release were tens of millions of unique TCRs drawn from HLA-typed donors.

This clone was seen a single time. PCR amplification relied on 60 Vbeta primers (plus 13 Jbeta primers). Libraries were prepared by immunoSEQ multiplex PCR; TCRdb keeps only in-frame clonotypes and omits some of them. The sample yields fewer than 150,000 clones, around 82% seen once. This sequence originates from a man between 40 and 49 years old in good health and CMV-seropositive. The sequenced sample was PBMCs.

In nucleotides, the CDR3 is TGTGCCAGCAGCCCTCCGGGGGGGGATCAGCCCCAGCATTTT. Its protein product is CASSPPGGDQPQHF. The genes are TRBV5-5 and TRBJ1-5, with a possible D match to TRBD1 (5 bases). The CDR3 is 14 amino acids. V lost 4 bases, J lost 5 bases, and 13 bases lay in between. CDR1 is SGHKS, CDR2 YYEKEE, per germline (reference sequence).